A single sample gave rise to the 17 T cell receptor beta chains below, sequenced in a study of a mutant IDH1 vaccine in newly diagnosed glioma. Using immunoSEQ multiplex PCR, the repertoire was profiled, and TCRdb retains in-frame clones only, with some absent. Here the sample spans about 56,000 clones, roughly 76% being singletons. Their antigen targets remain unknown. As for time point: week 47, end of study. In the vaccine, a single dose held 300 ug of the mutant IDH1 20-mer peptide, along with topical imiquimod. The sequenced sample was PBMCs, obtained from a glioma patient whose treatment included an IDH1 peptide vaccine. The receptors were sampled from a man aged 50-59 years with glioma.

V gene TRBV4-1 combines with J gene TRBJ2-1, with 10 nucleotides matching TRBD2. This CDR3 region has 15 residues. V shed 5 bases and J 10 bases; nucleotides not matched to a gene: 11. Germline-derived CDR1 and CDR2 are MGHRA and YSYEKL. The CDR3 loop is CASSTSGAIGREQFF. DNA for the CDR3: TGCGCCAGCAGCACTAGCGGGGCGATAGGACGGGAGCAGTTCTTC.

The chain employs TRBV14 and TRBJ1-4; the D is unclear. The V end lost 4 bases, the J end lost 3 bases, and 15 bases lay between the germline ends. Germline V lookup: CDR1 SGHDN, CDR2 FVKESK. This CDR3 has 16 amino acids. CDR3: CASSREGSRANEKLFF. CDR3 sequence (DNA): TGTGCCAGCAGCCGAGAGGGTTCAAGAGCTAATGAAAAACTGTTTTTT.

The chain carries TRBV7-9 and TRBJ2-3; D is unclear. The CDR3 runs 17 residues. The V end lost 3 bases, the J end lost 5 bases, and 21 bases lay between the germline ends. Germline CDR1 reads SEHNR; CDR2 reads FQNEAQ (reference sequence). CDR3: CASSFSFSGPQRDTQYF. In DNA form, the CDR3 reads TGTGCCAGCAGCTTTTCGTTTTCCGGGCCACAGCGAGATACGCAGTATTTT.

V usage is TRBV18 and J usage is TRBJ1-1; no definite D call. V dropped 2 bases and J dropped 5 bases, with 3 bases sitting between them. CDR1 and CDR2 from the germline V gene are KGHSH and LQKENI. CDR3 length: 11 residues. CDR3 DNA sequence: TGTGCCAGCTCACCAGGGACTGAAGCTTTCTTT. Amino acids: CASSPGTEAFF.

Remarks on this clone: Germline and junction disagree at one end, which may indicate a read error. This rearrangement joins TRBV5-6 to TRBJ2-4; no clear D gene. Germline CDR1 SGHDT, CDR2 YYEEEE. The CDR3 has 11 amino acids. The CDR3 protein is CASRMALSGSF. The CDR3 DNA reads as TGTGCCAGCAGGATGGCCTTGAGTGGGTCTTTC.

The chain combines TRBV4-2 with TRBJ2-2; 9 bases match TRBD1. Per the germline V gene, CDR1 is LGHNA and CDR2 is YNFKEQ. CDR3 length equals 17 residues. J was trimmed by 2 bases and V by 0 bases; bases with no gene match: 4. DNA for the CDR3: TGTGCCAGCAGCCAAGAGGACAGGGGCGTTAACACCGGGGAGCTGTTTTTT. It codes for CASSQEDRGVNTGELFF.

The rearrangement uses TRBV4-1 and TRBJ2-2; TRBD2 agrees at 9 bases. In germline, CDR1 is MGHRA, CDR2 YSYEKL. The V segment lost 0 bases and the J segment 3 bases; nucleotides outside the gene matches: 2. The CDR3 extends over 16 amino acids. The CDR3, as DNA: TGCGCCAGCAGCCAAGAAGCGGGGGGCTACACCGGGGAGCTGTTTTTT. This translates into CASSQEAGGYTGELFF.

This chain joins TRBV9 and TRBJ1-6, with 8 bases that match TRBD1. The CDR3 totals 16 residues. Germline V gene data show CDR1 as SGDLS and CDR2 as YYNGEE. With V trimmed by 0 bases and J by 10 bases, 9 bases remained unmatched. The CDR3 DNA sequence: TGTGCCAGCAGCGTAGCCCAGGGGGCGGTGACATCACCCCTCCACTTT. This sequence encodes CASSVAQGAVTSPLHF.

This sequence joins TRBV14 and TRBJ2-1, with 9 bases matching TRBD2. The length of the CDR3 is 15 residues. V lost 1 base, J lost 15 bases, and 13 bases stayed unmatched. Germline CDR1 reads SGHDN; CDR2 reads FVKESK. The CDR3 DNA sequence: TGTGCCAGCAGCCAAGGACAGTTTTTATCGCGGGAGGGGTTCTTC. Its protein is CASSQGQFLSREGFF.

This clone showed up just a few times. J is TRBJ2-2 and V is TRBV2; D not certain. The V end lost 2 bases, the J end lost 4 bases, and 5 bases lay between the germline ends. Germline loops: CDR1 SNHLY, CDR2 FYNNEI. This CDR3 has 13 residues. The CDR3 coding sequence is TGTGCCAGCAGTGAATTCGGCACCGGGGAGCTGTTTTTT. It translates to CASSEFGTGELFF. Looking up the rest from reference TRBV2 and TRBJ2-2 gives the full variable domain: EPEVTQTPSHQVTQMGQEVILRCVPISNHLYFYWYRQILGQKVEFLVSFYNNEISEKSEIFDDQFSVERPDGSNFTLKIRSTKLEDSAMYFCASSEFGTGELFFGEGSRLTVL.

This clone was seen more than once but under ten times. V is TRBV27 and J is TRBJ1-1; TRBD1 aligns across 8 bases. After removal of 4 bases from V and 3 bases from J, the junction contained 7 bases not matched to a gene. Germline V CDR1 and CDR2: MNHEY, SMNVEV (reference sequence). The CDR3 is 15 amino acids. The CDR3 loop reads CASSSPSTGDTEAFF. The CDR3 DNA reads TGTGCCAGCAGTTCGCCCTCGACAGGGGACACTGAAGCTTTCTTT.

This clone was seen more than once but under ten times. The chain links TRBV15 to TRBJ1-3; D is unresolved. With 3 bases removed from V and 0 bases from J, the gap between germline ends came to 12 bases. The germline V gene encodes CDR1 LNHNV and CDR2 YYDKDF (reference sequence). The CDR3 is 16 amino acids. CDR3 sequence (DNA): TGTGCCACCAGCAGGTCAGGATTTACCTCTGGAAACACCATATATTTT. Residues: CATSRSGFTSGNTIYF.

This sequence joins TRBV25-1 and TRBJ2-5; perhaps TRBD2 as D (5 bases). The CDR3 extends over 14 amino acids. Germline CDR1 is MGHDK and CDR2 is SYGVNS. The ends were cut back, 2 bases at V and 3 bases at J, with 10 bases in the middle. This chain's CDR3 is CASSESGPKETQYF. The DNA of the CDR3 is TGTGCCAGCAGTGAAAGCGGTCCTAAAGAGACCCAGTACTTC.

The J gene is TRBJ1-5, the V gene TRBV29-1, with D perhaps matching TRBD1 (6 bases). The germline gives CDR1 SQVTM, CDR2 ANQGSEA. Trimming shortened V by 1 base and J by 12 bases, and 13 bases separated the two germline ends. This CDR3 has 12 residues. The CDR3 nucleotides are TGCAGCGTTGAAGGGGGTAACAGGGTCCAGCATTTT. As protein: CSVEGGNRVQHF. Full variable domain (rest looked up from reference TRBV29-1 and TRBJ1-5): SAVISQKPSRDICQRGTSLTIQCQVDSQVTMMFWYRQQPGQSLTLIATANQGSEATYESGFVIDKFPISRPNLTFSTLTVSNMSPEDSSIYLCSVEGGNRVQHFGDGTRLSIL.

This clone was seen a few times. The genes are TRBV7-9 and TRBJ2-5, with unresolved D. V was clipped by 1 base and J by 5 bases, with 14 bases between them. The CDR3 extends over 15 amino acids. The germline V gene has CDR1 SEHNR and CDR2 FQNEAQ (reference sequence). CDR3 residues: CASSLGEIRRETQYF. The CDR3 bases are TGTGCCAGCAGCTTAGGTGAGATCAGGCGGGAGACCCAGTACTTC.

V is TRBV5-1 and J is TRBJ2-7; the D call may be TRBD1 or TRBD2 (6 bases each). CDR1 SGHRS and CDR2 YFSETQ come from the germline V gene. The ends were cut back, 6 bases at V and 0 bases at J, with 16 bases in the middle. The CDR3 contains 15 residues. CDR3 bases: TGCGCCAGCAAAAAAGATGGGGGGCACTCCTACGAGCAGTACTTC. This codes for CASKKDGGHSYEQYF.

J is TRBJ2-5 and V is TRBV18; 7 positions match TRBD1. J was trimmed by 2 bases and V by 0 bases; bases with no gene match: 6. Germline values: CDR1 KGHSH, CDR2 LQKENI. The CDR3 is 16 residues long. DNA for the CDR3: TGTGCCAGCTCACCACCTACCGGGACAGTTCAAGAGACCCAGTACTTC. Protein sequence: CASSPPTGTVQETQYF.